The rows below give T cell receptor beta chains drawn from one sample of a study of CD8 T cells in ankylosing spondylitis. TCRdb re-analysed the 5' RACE reads in MiXCR, keeping a single row per CDR3 protein. The sample lists about 450,000 distinct CDR3 sequences; approximately 26% were seen once. The sample was blood, either unsorted or a sorted T cell fraction (not recorded which). The receptors here all came from a male donor with ankylosing spondylitis. The CDR3 runs from the conserved cysteine through the conserved F or W. Fields, in order: V gene, clone size, D gene, J gene, CDR3 protein, CDR3 DNA. The D gene is left open where the match is weak. Rows give clone size only sometimes, using once, few, many, or a class for an expanded clone.

TRBV7-7	few	-	TRBJ2-5	CASSSRGSETQYF	TGTGCCAGCAGCTCCAGGGGCTCGGAGACCCAGTACTTC
TRBV20-1	few	TRBD2	TRBJ2-5	CSATGLAGETQYF	TGCAGTGCTACGGGACTAGCGGGAGAGACCCAGTACTTC
TRBV12-3/TRBV12-4	-	-	TRBJ1-1	CAIRALRGTEAFF	TGTGCCATCCGGGCTTTGAGGGGCACTGAAGCTTTCTTT
TRBV29-1	-	TRBD1	TRBJ2-5	CSVEEWTGEETQYF	TGCAGCGTTGAAGAGTGGACAGGGGAAGAGACCCAGTACTTC
TRBV7-2	-	-	TRBJ2-1	CASSFPGRGYNEQFF	TGTGCCAGCAGCTTTCCGGGGCGGGGATACAATGAGCAGTTCTTC
TRBV20-1	-	TRBD2	TRBJ2-5	CSADPAVGGETQYF	TGCAGTGCGGACCCTGCAGTGGGGGGGGAGACCCAGTACTTC
TRBV5-1	-	-	TRBJ1-1	CASTNRDNTIEAFF	TGCGCCAGCACCAACCGGGACAACACCATTGAAGCTTTCTTT
TRBV20-1	-	-	TRBJ2-4	CSAPDLGKNIQYF	TGCAGTGCCCCGGACCTCGGCAAAAACATTCAGTACTTC
TRBV24-1	-	-	TRBJ1-5	CATSDPTGGDQPQHF	TGTGCCACCAGTGATCCCACAGGTGGCGACCAGCCCCAGCATTTT
TRBV20-1	few	-	TRBJ2-6	CSARIGGIGANVLTF	TGCAGTGCTAGGATCGGGGGTATTGGGGCCAACGTCCTGACTTTC
TRBV7-2	-	-	TRBJ2-1	CASSFSWDIYNEQFF	TGTGCCAGCAGCTTCTCTTGGGACATCTACAATGAGCAGTTCTTC
TRBV11-2	-	TRBD1	TRBJ1-2	CASSHGTGDYGYTF	TGTGCCAGCAGCCATGGGACAGGGGACTATGGCTACACCTTC
TRBV24-1	-	-	TRBJ2-2	CATSAQSWELFF	TGTGCCACCAGCGCTCAATCTTGGGAGCTGTTTTTT
TRBV29-1	-	-	TRBJ2-1	CSVVVMSSYNEQFF	TGCAGCGTTGTAGTCATGAGCTCCTACAATGAGCAGTTCTTC
TRBV5-1	-	-	TRBJ2-1	CASSYDYGGLEQFF	TGCGCCAGCAGCTACGACTACGGGGGGCTGGAGCAGTTCTTC
TRBV6-1	-	-	TRBJ2-1	CASSDSGYNEQFF	TGTGCCAGCAGTGATAGCGGCTACAATGAGCAGTTCTTC
TRBV28	-	TRBD2	TRBJ2-1	CASSLSGTSGNEQFF	TGTGCCAGCAGTTTAAGTGGGACTAGCGGCAATGAGCAGTTCTTC
TRBV12-3/TRBV12-4	-	TRBD2	TRBJ2-1	CASRWKRTSGHNEQFF	TGTGCCAGCAGATGGAAAAGGACTAGTGGCCACAATGAGCAGTTCTTC
TRBV12-3/TRBV12-4	-	-	TRBJ1-6	CASSLRGIDNSPLHF	TGTGCCAGCAGTTTACGGGGAATCGATAATTCACCCCTCCACTTT
TRBV20-1	many	TRBD2	TRBJ2-5	CSDSPWTSGEGETQYF	TGCAGTGACTCGCCTTGGACTAGCGGAGAAGGAGAGACCCAGTACTTC
TRBV20-1	few	TRBD2	TRBJ2-3	CVGLAGADTQYF	TGCGTAGGACTAGCGGGAGCAGATACGCAGTATTTT
TRBV10-3	few	TRBD1	TRBJ2-1	CAISDRVGQGPLNEQFF	TGTGCCATCAGTGATCGGGTGGGACAGGGGCCGCTAAATGAGCAGTTCTTC
TRBV19	-	-	TRBJ2-6	CASSIDHSGANVLTF	TGTGCCAGTAGTATCGACCACTCTGGGGCCAACGTCCTGACTTTC
TRBV29-1	few	-	TRBJ2-1	CSVEDIGFFRQEQFF	TGCAGCGTTGAAGATATCGGTTTTTTTAGGCAAGAGCAGTTCTTC
TRBV7-2	few	TRBD2	TRBJ2-3	CASSYGTSGDTDTQYF	TGTGCCAGCAGCTACGGGACTAGCGGGGACACAGATACGCAGTATTTT
TRBV15	few	-	TRBJ2-5	CATSRFDPRGETQYF	TGTGCCACCAGCAGGTTCGACCCACGGGGGGAGACCCAGTACTTC
TRBV15	-	TRBD2	TRBJ2-5	CATSREATGLAGGETQYF	TGTGCCACCAGCCGAGAAGCTACGGGACTAGCGGGAGGAGAGACCCAGTACTTC
TRBV5-1	-	-	TRBJ2-4	CASSLVTEDIQYF	TGCGCCAGCAGCTTGGTAACAGAGGACATTCAGTACTTC
TRBV20-1	-	-	TRBJ1-2	CSARDVGGPYGYTF	TGCAGTGCTAGAGATGTGGGGGGACCCTATGGCTACACCTTC
TRBV20-1	-	TRBD1	TRBJ2-1	CSAEWDRDDNEQFF	TGCAGTGCCGAATGGGACAGGGACGACAATGAGCAGTTCTTC